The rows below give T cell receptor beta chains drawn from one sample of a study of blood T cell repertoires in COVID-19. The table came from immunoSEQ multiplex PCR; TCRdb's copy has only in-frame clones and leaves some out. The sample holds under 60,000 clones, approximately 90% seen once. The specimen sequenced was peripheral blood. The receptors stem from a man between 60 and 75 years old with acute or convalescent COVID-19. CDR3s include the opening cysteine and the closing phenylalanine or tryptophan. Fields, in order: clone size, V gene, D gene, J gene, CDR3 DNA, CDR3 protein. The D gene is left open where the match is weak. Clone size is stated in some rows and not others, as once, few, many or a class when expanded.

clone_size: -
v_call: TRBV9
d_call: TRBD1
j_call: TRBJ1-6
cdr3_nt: TGTGCCAGCAGCGTAGAGGACAGGCCACCTTCACCCCTCCACTTT
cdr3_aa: CASSVEDRPPSPLHF

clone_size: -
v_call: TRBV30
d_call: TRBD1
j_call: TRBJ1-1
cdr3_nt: TGTGCCTGGAGTGTACGGGCAGGGGGCGGTGGAGCTTTCTTT
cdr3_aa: CAWSVRAGGGGAFF

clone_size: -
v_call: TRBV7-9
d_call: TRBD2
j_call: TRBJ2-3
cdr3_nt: TGTGCCAGCAGCTTTCGAGGACTAGCGGGGGGCCCCCTCACAGATACGCAGTATTTT
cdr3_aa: CASSFRGLAGGPLTDTQYF

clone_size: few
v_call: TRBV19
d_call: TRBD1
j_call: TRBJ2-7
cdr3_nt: TGTGCCAGTGGACAGGGGGCATACGAGCAGTACTTC
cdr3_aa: CASGQGAYEQYF

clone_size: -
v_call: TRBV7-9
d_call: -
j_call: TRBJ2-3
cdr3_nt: TGTGCCACACACCCACACTCGGAGGGCACAGATACGCAGTATTTT
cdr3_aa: CATHPHSEGTDTQYF

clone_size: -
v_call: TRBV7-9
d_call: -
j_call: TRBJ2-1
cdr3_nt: TGTGCCAGCAGCCCGACCGGGTTTAAGCAGTTCTTC
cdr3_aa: CASSPTGFKQFF

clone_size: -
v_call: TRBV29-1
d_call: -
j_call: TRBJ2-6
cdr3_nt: TGCAGCGTGAGCTCTGGGGCCAACGTCCTGACTTTC
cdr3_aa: CSVSSGANVLTF

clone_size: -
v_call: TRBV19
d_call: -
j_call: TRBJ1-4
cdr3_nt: TGTGCCAGTAGTACGAGGGGACTGCCGAATGAAAAACTGTTTTTT
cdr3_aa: CASSTRGLPNEKLFF

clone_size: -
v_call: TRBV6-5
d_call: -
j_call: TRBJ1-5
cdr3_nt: TGTGCCACATCGGGTCAGCCCCAGCATTTT
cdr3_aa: CATSGQPQHF

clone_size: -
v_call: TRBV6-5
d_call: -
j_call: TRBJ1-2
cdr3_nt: TGTGCCAGCAGTTACTCAGCGGGAGACTATGGCTACACCTTC
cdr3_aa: CASSYSAGDYGYTF

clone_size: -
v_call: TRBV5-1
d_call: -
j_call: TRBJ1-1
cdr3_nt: TGCGCCAGCTCGGTTGCGGACACTGAAGCTTTCTTT
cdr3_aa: CASSVADTEAFF

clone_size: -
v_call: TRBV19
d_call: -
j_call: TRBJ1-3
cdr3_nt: TGTGCCAGTAAGAGACAGCCCTTCTCTGGAAACACCATATATTTT
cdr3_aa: CASKRQPFSGNTIYF

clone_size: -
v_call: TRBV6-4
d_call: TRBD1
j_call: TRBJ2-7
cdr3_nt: TGTGCCAGCAGCCGGGACAGGGATTACGAGCAGTACTTC
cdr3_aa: CASSRDRDYEQYF

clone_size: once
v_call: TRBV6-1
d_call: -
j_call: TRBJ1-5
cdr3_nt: TGTGCCAGCAGTGAAAGGCTCGGGGGTCAGCCCCAGCATTTT
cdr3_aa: CASSERLGGQPQHF

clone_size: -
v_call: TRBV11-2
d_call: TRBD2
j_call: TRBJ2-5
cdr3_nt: TGTGCCAGCAGCCCTAGGACTAGCGTAGAAGAGACCCAGTACTTC
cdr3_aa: CASSPRTSVEETQYF

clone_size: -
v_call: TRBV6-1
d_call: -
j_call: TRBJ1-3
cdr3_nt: TGTGCCAGCAGTGAAATCGGGGGTAGTGGAAACACCATATATTTT
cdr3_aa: CASSEIGGSGNTIYF

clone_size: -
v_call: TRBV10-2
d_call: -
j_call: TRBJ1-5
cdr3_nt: TGCGCCAGCAGCCCGGGAGTAGGGGTCGGGCATCAGCCCCAGCATTTT
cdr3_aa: CASSPGVGVGHQPQHF

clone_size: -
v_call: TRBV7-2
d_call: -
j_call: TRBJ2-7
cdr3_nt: TGTGCCAGCAGCTTAGAGCACAGGGTGTTAGCTTACGAGCAGTACTTC
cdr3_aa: CASSLEHRVLAYEQYF

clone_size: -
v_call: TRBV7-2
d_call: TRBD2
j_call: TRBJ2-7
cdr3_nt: TGTGCCAGCAGCCCCAGGGCGGGGGGGTCCTACGAGCAGTACTTC
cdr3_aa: CASSPRAGGSYEQYF

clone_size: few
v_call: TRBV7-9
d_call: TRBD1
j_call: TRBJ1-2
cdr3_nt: TGTGCCAGCAGCTTAGCGGGACAGGGGCGTATAGGCTACACCTTC
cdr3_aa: CASSLAGQGRIGYTF

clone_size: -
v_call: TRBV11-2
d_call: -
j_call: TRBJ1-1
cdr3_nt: TGTGCCAGCAGCTTACAGCGGGGGAGGATTAGTAAGGACACTGAAGCTTTCTTT
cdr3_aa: CASSLQRGRISKDTEAFF

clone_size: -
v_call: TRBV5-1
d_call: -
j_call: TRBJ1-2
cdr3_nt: TGCGCCAGCAGCCAGGACATTGCGAGCTACACCTTC
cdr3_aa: CASSQDIASYTF

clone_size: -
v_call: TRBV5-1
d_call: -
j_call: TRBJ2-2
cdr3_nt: TGCGCCAGCAGCTACCAGGATAACACCGGGGAGCTGTTTTTT
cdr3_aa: CASSYQDNTGELFF

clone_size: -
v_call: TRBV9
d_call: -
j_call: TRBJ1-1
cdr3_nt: TGTGCCAGCAGCGTTCGGGGGGGCACTGAAGCTTTCTTT
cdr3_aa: CASSVRGGTEAFF

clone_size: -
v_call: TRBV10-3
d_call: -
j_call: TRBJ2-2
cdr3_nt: TGTGCCAGCGGACAAGCGAACACCGGGGAGCTGTTTTTT
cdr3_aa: CASGQANTGELFF

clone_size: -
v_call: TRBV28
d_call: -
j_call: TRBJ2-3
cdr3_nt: TGTGCCAGCTCGGGGGTACCCGCAGATACGCAGTATTTT
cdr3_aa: CASSGVPADTQYF

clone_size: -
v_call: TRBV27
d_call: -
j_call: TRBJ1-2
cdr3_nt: TGTGCCAGCAGCTTCAGGGGTGGTGAAGGCTACACCTTC
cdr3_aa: CASSFRGGEGYTF

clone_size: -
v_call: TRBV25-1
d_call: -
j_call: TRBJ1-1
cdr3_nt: TGTGCCAGCAGTGAATCGGGGGGGAACTCTGAAGCTTTCTTT
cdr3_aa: CASSESGGNSEAFF

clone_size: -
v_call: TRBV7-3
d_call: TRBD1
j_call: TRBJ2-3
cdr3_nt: TGTGCCAGCAGCTCCAGGGGGTGGCAAGATACGCAGTATTTT
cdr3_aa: CASSSRGWQDTQYF

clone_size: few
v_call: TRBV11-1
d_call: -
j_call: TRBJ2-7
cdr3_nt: TGTGCCAGCAGCCTGACGACAGATTACGAGCAGTACTTC
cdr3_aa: CASSLTTDYEQYF

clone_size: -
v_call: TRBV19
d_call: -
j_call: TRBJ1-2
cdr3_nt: TGTGCCAGTAGCCCGGGGACACGAAAATATGGCTACACCTTC
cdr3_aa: CASSPGTRKYGYTF

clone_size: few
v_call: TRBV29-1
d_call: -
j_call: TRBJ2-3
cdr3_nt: TGCAGCGTTGCAGTAGGAGGCACAGATACGCAGTATTTT
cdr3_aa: CSVAVGGTDTQYF

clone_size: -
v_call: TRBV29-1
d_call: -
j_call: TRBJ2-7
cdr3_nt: TGCAGCGTTATCAGGGGCCCCTACGAGCAGTACTTC
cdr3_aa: CSVIRGPYEQYF

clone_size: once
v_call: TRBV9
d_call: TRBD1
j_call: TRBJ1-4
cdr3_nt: TGTGCCAGCAGCTCCCTGGACAGGGGCGTCGAAAAACTGTTTTTT
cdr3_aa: CASSSLDRGVEKLFF

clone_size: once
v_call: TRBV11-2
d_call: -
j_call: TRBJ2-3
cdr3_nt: TGTGCCAGCAGCTTACTCCCGGGGGGCACAGATACGCAGTATTTT
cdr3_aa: CASSLLPGGTDTQYF

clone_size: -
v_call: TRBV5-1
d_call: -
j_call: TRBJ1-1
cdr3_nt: TGCGCCAGCAGTTTTGGGGGTCAGGGGATGGGCACTGAAGCTTTCTTT
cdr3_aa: CASSFGGQGMGTEAFF

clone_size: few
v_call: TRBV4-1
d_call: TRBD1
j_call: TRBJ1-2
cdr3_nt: TGCGCCAGCAGCCCCTGGACAGGGCAAAACTATGGCTACACCTTC
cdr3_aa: CASSPWTGQNYGYTF

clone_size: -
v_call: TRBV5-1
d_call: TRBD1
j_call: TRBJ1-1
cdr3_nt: TGCGCCAGCAGCCAAAAACCCCTAGACAGGGTCCAGTTACCCCTCATGAACACTGAAGCTTTCTTT
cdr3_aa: CASSQKPLDRVQLPLMNTEAFF

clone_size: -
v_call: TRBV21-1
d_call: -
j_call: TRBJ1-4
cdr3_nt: TGTGCCACCGGTATACAGGGGCGAGAAAAACTGTTTTTT
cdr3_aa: CATGIQGREKLFF

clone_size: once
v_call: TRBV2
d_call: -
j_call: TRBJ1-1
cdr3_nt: TGTGCCAGCAGTGAACAGGGGACCTACACTGAAGCTTTCTTT
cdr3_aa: CASSEQGTYTEAFF

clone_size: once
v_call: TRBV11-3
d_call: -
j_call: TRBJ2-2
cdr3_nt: TGTGCCAGCAGCCGACAGAACACCGGGGAGCTGTTTTTT
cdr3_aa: CASSRQNTGELFF

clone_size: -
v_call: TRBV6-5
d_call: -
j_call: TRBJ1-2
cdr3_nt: TGTGCCAGCACCCTAAACCAAGGGGCAGGGATTGGCTACACCTTC
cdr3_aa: CASTLNQGAGIGYTF

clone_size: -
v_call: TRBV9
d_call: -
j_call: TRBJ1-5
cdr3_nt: TGTGCCAGCAGCGTAGCTTTTGACAATCAAAAGGAGCCCCAGCATTTT
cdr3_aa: CASSVAFDNQKEPQHF

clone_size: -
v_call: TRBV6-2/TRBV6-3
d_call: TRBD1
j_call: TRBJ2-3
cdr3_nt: TGTGCCAGCAGTAAAACAGGGGGCAAAGATACGCAGTATTTT
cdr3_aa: CASSKTGGKDTQYF

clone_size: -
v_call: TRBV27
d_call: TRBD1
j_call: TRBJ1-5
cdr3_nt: TGTGCCAGCAGGCGACAGGGGTACCGCAATCAGCCCCAGCATTTT
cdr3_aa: CASRRQGYRNQPQHF

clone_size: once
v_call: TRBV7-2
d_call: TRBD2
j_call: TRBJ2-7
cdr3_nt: TGTGCCAGCAGCTCTCTACTAGCGGGAGTATACGAGCAGTACTTC
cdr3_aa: CASSSLLAGVYEQYF

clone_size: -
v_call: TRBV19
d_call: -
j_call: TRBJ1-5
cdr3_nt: TGTGCCAGTAGCCTGACAGACAGCAATCAGCCCCAGCATTTT
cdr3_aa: CASSLTDSNQPQHF

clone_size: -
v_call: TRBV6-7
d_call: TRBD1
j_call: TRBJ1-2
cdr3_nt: TGTGCCAGCAGTTACTTCCCGGGGGACAGGTCCATTCCCTATGGCTACACCTTC
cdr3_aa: CASSYFPGDRSIPYGYTF

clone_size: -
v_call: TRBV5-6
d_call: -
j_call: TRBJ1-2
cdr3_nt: TGTGCCAGCAGCCAGCCCGGCACGGACTCCCTGGACTATGGCTACACCTTC
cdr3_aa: CASSQPGTDSLDYGYTF

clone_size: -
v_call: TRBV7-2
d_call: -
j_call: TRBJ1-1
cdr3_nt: TGTGCCAGCAGCTTAGGAATCAGGGTTCCTAACACTGAAGCTTTCTTT
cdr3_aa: CASSLGIRVPNTEAFF